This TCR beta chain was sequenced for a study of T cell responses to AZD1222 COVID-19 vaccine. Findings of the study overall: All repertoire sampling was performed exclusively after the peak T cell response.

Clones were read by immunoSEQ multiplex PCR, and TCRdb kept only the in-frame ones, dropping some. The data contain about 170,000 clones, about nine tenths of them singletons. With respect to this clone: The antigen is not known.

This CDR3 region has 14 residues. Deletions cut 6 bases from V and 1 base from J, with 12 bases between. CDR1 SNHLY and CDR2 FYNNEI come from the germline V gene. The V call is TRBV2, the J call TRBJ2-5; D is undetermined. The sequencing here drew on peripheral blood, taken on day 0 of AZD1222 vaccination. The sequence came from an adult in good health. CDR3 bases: TGTGCCAGCAGAGACAAAACCCTCCAAGAGACCCAGTACTTC. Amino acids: CASRDKTLQETQYF.